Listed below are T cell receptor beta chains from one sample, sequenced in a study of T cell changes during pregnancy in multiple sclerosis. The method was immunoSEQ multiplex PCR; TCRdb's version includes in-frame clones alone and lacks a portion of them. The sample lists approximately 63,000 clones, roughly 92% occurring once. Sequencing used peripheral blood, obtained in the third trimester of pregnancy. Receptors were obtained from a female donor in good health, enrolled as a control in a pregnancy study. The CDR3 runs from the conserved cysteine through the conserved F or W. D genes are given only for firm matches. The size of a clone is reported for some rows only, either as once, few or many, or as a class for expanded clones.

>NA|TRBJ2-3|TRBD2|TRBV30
TGTGCCTGGCGGACTAGCGGGAAAGTAGATACGCAGTATTTT
CAWRTSGKVDTQYF
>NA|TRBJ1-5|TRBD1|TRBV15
TGTGCCACCAGCAGAGACAGGGGGACCAATCAGCCCCAGCATTTT
CATSRDRGTNQPQHF
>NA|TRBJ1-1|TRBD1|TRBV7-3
TGTGCCAGCAGTCTTATCGGACAGGGTAGCACTGAAGCTTTCTTT
CASSLIGQGSTEAFF
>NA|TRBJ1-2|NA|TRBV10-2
TGCGCCAGCAGTGCTACAGTGATCTATGGCTACACCTTC
CASSATVIYGYTF
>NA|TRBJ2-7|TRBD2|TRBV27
TGTGCCAGCACTCCCTCCTTGCGGGAGCTATACGAGCAGTACTTC
CASTPSLRELYEQYF
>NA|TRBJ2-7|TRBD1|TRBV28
TGTGCCAGCAGACCTCCCTCGACAGGGTTAAGGGAGCAGTACTTC
CASRPPSTGLREQYF
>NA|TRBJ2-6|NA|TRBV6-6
TGTGCCACAACCCGGGGGATCTCTGGGGCCAACGTCCTGACTTTC
CATTRGISGANVLTF
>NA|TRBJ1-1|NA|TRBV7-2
TGTGCCAGCAGCTTATCGATAGCGGGGCAGACTGAAGCTTTCTTT
CASSLSIAGQTEAFF
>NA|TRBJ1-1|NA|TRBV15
TGTGCCACCAGCAGACCCGACACCTTGAACACTGAAGCTTTCTTT
CATSRPDTLNTEAFF
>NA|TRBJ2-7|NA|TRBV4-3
TGCGCCAGCAGCCAAGATCCAGGGTGGGAGCAGTACTTC
CASSQDPGWEQYF
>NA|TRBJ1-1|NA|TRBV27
TGTGCCAGCAGTCCACAGGGAGCGGGGAGCACTGAAGCTTTCTTT
CASSPQGAGSTEAFF
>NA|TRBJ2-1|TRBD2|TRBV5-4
TGTGCCAGCAGCCCGGCAGGGAAGCGGGGGCCTAGTAATGAGCAGTTCTTC
CASSPAGKRGPSNEQFF
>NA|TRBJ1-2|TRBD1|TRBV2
TGTGCCAGCAGTCGCCGGGACAGACCCTATGGCTACACCTTC
CASSRRDRPYGYTF
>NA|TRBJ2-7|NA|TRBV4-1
TGCGCCAGCAGCCAAGTCCCTAGAGGCCCCTACGAGCAGTACTTC
CASSQVPRGPYEQYF
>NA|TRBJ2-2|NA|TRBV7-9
TGTGCCAGCAGTCAGAACGGGGAGCTGTTTTTT
CASSQNGELFF
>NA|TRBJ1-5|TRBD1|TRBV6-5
TGTGCCAGCAGTGCCAGGGGGTACAATCAGCCCCAGCATTTT
CASSARGYNQPQHF
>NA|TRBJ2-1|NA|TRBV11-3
TGTGCCAGCAGCTTAGAGGGCCGCTCCTACAATGAGCAGTTCTTC
CASSLEGRSYNEQFF
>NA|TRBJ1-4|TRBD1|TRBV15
TGTGCCACCAGCACTACGACAGGGAGCAATGAAAAACTGTTTTTT
CATSTTTGSNEKLFF
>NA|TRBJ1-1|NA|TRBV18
TGTGCCAGCTCACCACCATTACGGAGGAACACTGAAGCTTTCTTT
CASSPPLRRNTEAFF
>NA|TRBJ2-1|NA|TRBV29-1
TGCAGCTCTCTATCCTACAATGAGCAGTTCTTC
CSSLSYNEQFF
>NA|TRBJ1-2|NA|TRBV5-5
TGTGCCAGCAGCTTGGGGGGAGGGAACCACTATGGCTACACCTTC
CASSLGGGNHYGYTF
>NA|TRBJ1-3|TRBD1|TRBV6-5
TGTGCCAGCAGTGGGGACAGGTCTGGAAACACCATATATTTT
CASSGDRSGNTIYF
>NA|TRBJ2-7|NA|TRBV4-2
TGTGCCAGCAGCCATAGCGGGACAGACTACGAGCAGTACTTC
CASSHSGTDYEQYF
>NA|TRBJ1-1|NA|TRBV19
TGTGCCAGCTTCCCCAACCGGGGGACTGAAGCTTTCTTT
CASFPNRGTEAFF
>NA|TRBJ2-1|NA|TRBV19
TGTGCCAGTAGTATCAGGGTGGCTAGGGGTGAGCAGTTCTTC
CASSIRVARGEQFF
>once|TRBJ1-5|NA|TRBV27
TGTGCCAGCAGTTTAGCGGTGATCCGCAATCAGCCCCAGCATTTT
CASSLAVIRNQPQHF
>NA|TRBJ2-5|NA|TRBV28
TGTGCCAGCAGCCCCGCGGGGTGGGGAGGCGAGACCCAGTACTTC
CASSPAGWGGETQYF
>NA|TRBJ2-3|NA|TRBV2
TGTGCCCCCAGGGACACTGGCCCCACAGATACGCAGTATTTT
CAPRDTGPTDTQYF
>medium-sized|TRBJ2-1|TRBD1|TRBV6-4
TGTGCCAGCAGTGACGGGACAGGGGGCAATGAGCAGTTCTTC
CASSDGTGGNEQFF
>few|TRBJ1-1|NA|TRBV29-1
TGCAGCGAAATAGAGGTGAACACTGAAGCTTTCTTT
CSEIEVNTEAFF
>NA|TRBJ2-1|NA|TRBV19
TGTGCCAGTAGTATTAGCACGGGGGGCCATGAGCAGTTCTTC
CASSISTGGHEQFF
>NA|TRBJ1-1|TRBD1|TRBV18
TGTGCCAGCTCAATCGGACAGGCCTCGAACACTGAAGCTTTCTTT
CASSIGQASNTEAFF
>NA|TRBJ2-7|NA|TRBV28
TGTGCCAGCGTACAGAACTCCTACGAGCAGTACTTC
CASVQNSYEQYF
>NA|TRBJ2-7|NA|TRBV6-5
TGTGCCAGCAGGAGCGGACCCTACGAGCAGTACTTC
CASRSGPYEQYF
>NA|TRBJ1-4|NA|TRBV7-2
TGTGCCAGCACCCCACAGGGAGGGACTAATGAAAAACTGTTTTTT
CASTPQGGTNEKLFF
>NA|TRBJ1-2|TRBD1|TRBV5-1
TGCGCCAGCAGCTTGATCGCGTTCGGGACAGGGGGCGAGTATGGCTACACCTTC
CASSLIAFGTGGEYGYTF
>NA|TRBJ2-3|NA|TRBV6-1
TGTGCCAGCAGTGAGGGGGGAGATACGCAGTATTTT
CASSEGGDTQYF
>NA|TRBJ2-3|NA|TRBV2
TGTGCCAGCAGTGAATCCAGTGCTACGCAGTATTTT
CASSESSATQYF
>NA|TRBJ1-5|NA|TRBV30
TGTGCCTGGAGTGCTAACAGCAATCAGCCCCAGCATTTT
CAWSANSNQPQHF
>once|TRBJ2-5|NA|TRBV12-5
TGTGCTAGTGGTTTGGGGAGGTCCGAGACCCAGTACTTC
CASGLGRSETQYF
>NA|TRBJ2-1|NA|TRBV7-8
TGTGCCAGCAGCTTATTGGGGGCGGGGGCCCAGTACAATGAGCAGTTCTTC
CASSLLGAGAQYNEQFF
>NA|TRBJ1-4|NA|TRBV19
TGTGCCAGCCTAGGACTTGGAAAACTGTTTTTT
CASLGLGKLFF
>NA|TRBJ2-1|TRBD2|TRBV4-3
TGCGCCAGCAGCCAAGATCTAGCGGTACCGTACAATGAGCAGTTCTTC
CASSQDLAVPYNEQFF
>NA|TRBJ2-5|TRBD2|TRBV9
TGTGCCAGCAGCGTAGCTAGCGGGCAAGAGACCCAGTACTTC
CASSVASGQETQYF
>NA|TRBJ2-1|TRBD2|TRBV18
TGTGCCAGCTCACCCGGGACTAGCGGGAGGGCCTACAATGAGCAGTTCTTC
CASSPGTSGRAYNEQFF
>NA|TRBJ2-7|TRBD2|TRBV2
TGTGCCAGCAGTGCACCCCTCGGAGCGGGAAGAATCTCCTACGAGCAGTACTTC
CASSAPLGAGRISYEQYF
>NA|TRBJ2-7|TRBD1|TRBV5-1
TGCGCCAGCAGCTTGGGTGCAGGGGGCTCCTACGAGCAGTACTTC
CASSLGAGGSYEQYF
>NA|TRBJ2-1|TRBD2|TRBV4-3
TGCGCCAGCAGCCAATCGAGACTAGCTGAGCAGTTCTTC
CASSQSRLAEQFF
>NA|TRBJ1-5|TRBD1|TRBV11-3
TGTGCCAGCAGAAAAGGGGGCAGGGTAGATCAGCCCCAGCATTTT
CASRKGGRVDQPQHF
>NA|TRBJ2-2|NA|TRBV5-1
TGCGCCAGCAGCTTGGGACTAGGGACCGGGGAGCTGTTTTTT
CASSLGLGTGELFF
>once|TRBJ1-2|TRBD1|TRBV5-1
TGCGCCAGCAGGGTCGGACAGGGGAGCTATGGCTACACCTTC
CASRVGQGSYGYTF
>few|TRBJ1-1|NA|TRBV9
TGTGCCAGCAGCGTAGGCCCAGGGCAGCCCACTGAAGCTTTCTTT
CASSVGPGQPTEAFF
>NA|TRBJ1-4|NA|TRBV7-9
TGTGCCAGCAGCTTCCCCGGGTCTGGTGAAAAACTGTTTTTT
CASSFPGSGEKLFF
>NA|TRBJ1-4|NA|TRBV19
TGTGCCAGTAGTACCCAGGGCAACAATGAAAAACTGTTTTTT
CASSTQGNNEKLFF
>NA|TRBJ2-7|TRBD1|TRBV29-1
TGCAGCGTTGGTCCGGGACAGGTATACGAGCAGTACTTC
CSVGPGQVYEQYF
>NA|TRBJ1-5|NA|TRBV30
TGTGCCTGGAGTGGTTCGGATCAGCCCCAGCATTTT
CAWSGSDQPQHF
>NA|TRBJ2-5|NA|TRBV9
TGTGCCAGCAGCAGAAGAGGGGGCCAAGAGACCCAGTACTTC
CASSRRGGQETQYF
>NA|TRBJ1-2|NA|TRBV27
TGTGCCAGCAGCCTGTTTACCTCCCAGGGTGGCTACACCTTC
CASSLFTSQGGYTF
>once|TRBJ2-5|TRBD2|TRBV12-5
TGTGCTAGTGGTTTGACTAGCGGTCAAGAGACCCAGTACTTC
CASGLTSGQETQYF
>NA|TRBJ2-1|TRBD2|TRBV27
TGTGCCACGCAACTAGCGGGGCCTTACAATGAGCAGTTCTTC
CATQLAGPYNEQFF